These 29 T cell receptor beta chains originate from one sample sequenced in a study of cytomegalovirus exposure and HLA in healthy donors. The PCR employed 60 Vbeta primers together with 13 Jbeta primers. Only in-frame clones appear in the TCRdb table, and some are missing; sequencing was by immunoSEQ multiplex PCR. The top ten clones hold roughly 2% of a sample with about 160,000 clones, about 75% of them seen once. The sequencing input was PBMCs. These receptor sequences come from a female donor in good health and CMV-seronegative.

CDR3 amino acids: CASSVGASYEQYF. The CDR3 DNA reads as TGTGCCAGCAGCGTAGGGGCCTCCTACGAGCAGTACTTC. The J gene is TRBJ2-5, the V gene TRBV9; D unresolved. The better agreement between TRBJ2-7 and the DNA end casts doubt on the J call. Germline CDR1 reads SGDLS; CDR2 reads YYNGEE. The CDR3 is 13 residues long.

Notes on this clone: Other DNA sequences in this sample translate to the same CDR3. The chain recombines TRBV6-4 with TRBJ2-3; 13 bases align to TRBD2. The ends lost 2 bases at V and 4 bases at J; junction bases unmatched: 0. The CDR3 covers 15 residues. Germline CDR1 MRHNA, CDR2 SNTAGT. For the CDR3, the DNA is TGTGCCAGCAGTGACACTAGCGGGGGGGCAGATACGCAGTATTTT. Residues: CASSDTSGGADTQYF.

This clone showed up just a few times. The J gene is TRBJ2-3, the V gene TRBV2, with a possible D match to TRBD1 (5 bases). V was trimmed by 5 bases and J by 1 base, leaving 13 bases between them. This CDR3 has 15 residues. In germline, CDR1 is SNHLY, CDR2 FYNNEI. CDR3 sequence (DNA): TGTGCCAGCAGTAGCCGCAAAGGGGGCACAGATACGCAGTATTTT. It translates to CASSSRKGGTDTQYF.

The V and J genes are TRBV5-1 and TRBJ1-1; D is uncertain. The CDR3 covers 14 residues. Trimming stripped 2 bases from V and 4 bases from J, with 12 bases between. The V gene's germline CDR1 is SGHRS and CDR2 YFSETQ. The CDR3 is CASSFRDTSTEAFF. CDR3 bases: TGCGCCAGCAGCTTCCGAGACACGAGCACTGAAGCTTTCTTT.

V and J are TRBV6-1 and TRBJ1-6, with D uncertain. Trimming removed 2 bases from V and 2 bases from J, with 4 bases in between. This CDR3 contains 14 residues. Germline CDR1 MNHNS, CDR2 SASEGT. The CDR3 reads CASSEIAYNSPLHF. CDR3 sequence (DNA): TGTGCCAGCAGTGAAATCGCCTATAATTCACCCCTCCACTTT.

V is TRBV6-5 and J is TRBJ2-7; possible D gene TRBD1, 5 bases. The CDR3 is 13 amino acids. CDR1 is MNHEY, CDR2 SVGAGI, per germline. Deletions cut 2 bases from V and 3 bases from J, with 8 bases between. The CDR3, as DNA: TGTGCCAGCAGTTACGGGGCCCACTACGAGCAGTACTTC. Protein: CASSYGAHYEQYF.

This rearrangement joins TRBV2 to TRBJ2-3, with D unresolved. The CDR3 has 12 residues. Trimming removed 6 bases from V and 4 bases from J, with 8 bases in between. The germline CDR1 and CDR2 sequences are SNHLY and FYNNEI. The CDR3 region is CASRALADTQYF. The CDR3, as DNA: TGTGCCAGCAGGGCCCTAGCAGATACGCAGTATTTT.

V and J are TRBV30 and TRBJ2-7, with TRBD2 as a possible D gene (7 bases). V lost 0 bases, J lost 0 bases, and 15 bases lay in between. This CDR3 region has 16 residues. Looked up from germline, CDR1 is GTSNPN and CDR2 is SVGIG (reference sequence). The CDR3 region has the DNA TGTGCCTGGAGTGTATGGGGTCGGGGGGCCTCCTACGAGCAGTACTTC. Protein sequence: CAWSVWGRGASYEQYF.

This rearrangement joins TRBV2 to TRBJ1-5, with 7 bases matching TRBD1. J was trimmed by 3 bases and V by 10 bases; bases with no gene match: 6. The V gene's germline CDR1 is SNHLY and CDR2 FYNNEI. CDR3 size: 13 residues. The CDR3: CATGTDVNQPQHF. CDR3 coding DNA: TGTGCCACCGGGACAGACGTCAATCAGCCCCAGCATTTT.

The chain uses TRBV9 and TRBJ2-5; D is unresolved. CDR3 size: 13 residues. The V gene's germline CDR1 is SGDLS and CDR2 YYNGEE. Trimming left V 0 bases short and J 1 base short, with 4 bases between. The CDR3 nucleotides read TGTGCCAGCAGCGTAGTCAGCCAAGAGACCCAGTACTTC. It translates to CASSVVSQETQYF.

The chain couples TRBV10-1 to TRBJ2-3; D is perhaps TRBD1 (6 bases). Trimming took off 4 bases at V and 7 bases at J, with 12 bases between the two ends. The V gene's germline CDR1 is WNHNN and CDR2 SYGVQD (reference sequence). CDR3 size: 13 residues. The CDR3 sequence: CASSVPGTNTQYF. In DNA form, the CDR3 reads TGCGCCAGCAGTGTACCAGGGACAAATACGCAGTATTTT.

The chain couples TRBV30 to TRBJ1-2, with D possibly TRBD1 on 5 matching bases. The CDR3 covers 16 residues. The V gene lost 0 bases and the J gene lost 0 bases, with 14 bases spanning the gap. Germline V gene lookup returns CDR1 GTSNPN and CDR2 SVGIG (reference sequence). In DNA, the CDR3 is TGTGCCTGGAGTGTAAACCAGGGCAGGGCTAACTATGGCTACACCTTC. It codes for CAWSVNQGRANYGYTF.

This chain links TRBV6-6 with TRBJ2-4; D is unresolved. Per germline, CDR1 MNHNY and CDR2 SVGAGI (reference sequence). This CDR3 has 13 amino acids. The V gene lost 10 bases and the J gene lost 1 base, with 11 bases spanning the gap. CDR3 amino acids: CATQEAAKNIQYF. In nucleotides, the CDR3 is TGTGCCACGCAGGAAGCCGCCAAAAACATTCAGTACTTC.

The CDR3 loop is CSVAGTSGATDTQYF. In DNA form, the CDR3 reads TGCAGCGTTGCCGGGACTAGCGGGGCCACAGATACGCAGTATTTT. J is TRBJ2-3 and V is TRBV29-1; TRBD2 agrees at 13 bases. Germline V lookup: CDR1 SQVTM, CDR2 ANQGSEA. Trimming took 4 bases from V and 2 from J; bases not matched to a gene: 3. This CDR3 region has 15 residues.

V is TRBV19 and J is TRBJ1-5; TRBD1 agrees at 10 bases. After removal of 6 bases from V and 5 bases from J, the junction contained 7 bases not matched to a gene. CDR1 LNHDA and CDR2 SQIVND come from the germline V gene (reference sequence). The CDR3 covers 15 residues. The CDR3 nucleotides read TGTGCCAGTAGCCCCAATGACAGGGGGCATCAGCCCCAGCATTTT. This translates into CASSPNDRGHQPQHF. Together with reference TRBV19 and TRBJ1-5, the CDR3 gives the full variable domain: DGGITQSPKYLFRKEGQNVTLSCEQNLNHDAMYWYRQDPGQGLRLIYYSQIVNDFQKGDIAEGYSVSREKKESFPLTVTSAQKNPTAFYLCASSPNDRGHQPQHFGDGTRLSIL.

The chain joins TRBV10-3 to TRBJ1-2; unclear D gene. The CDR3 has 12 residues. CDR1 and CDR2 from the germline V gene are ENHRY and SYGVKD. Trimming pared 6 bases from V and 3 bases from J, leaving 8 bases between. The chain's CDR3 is CAIRGRDYGYTF. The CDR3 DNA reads TGTGCCATCAGGGGGAGAGACTATGGCTACACCTTC.

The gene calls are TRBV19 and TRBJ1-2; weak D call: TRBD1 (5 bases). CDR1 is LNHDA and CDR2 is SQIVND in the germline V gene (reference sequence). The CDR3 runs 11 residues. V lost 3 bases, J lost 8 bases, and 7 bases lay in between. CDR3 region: CASSMGRGYTF. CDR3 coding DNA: TGTGCCAGTAGTATGGGGCGAGGCTACACCTTC.

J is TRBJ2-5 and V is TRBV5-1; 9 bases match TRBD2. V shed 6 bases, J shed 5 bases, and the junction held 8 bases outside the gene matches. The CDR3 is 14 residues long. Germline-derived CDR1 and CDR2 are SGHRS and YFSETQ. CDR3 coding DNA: TGCGCCAGCAACACTGGCGGGGGGGCCGAGACCCAGTACTTC. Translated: CASNTGGGAETQYF.

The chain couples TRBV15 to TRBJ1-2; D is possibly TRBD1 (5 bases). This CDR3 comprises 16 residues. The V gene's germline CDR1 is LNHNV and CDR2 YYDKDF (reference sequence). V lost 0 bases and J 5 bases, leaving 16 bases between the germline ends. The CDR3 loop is CATSRDLGSTAYGYTF. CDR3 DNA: TGTGCCACCAGCAGAGATCTTGGATCGACAGCTTATGGCTACACCTTC.

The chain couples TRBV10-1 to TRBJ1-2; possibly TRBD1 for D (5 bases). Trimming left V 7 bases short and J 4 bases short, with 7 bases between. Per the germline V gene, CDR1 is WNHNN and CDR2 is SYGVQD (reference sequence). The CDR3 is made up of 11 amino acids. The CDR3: CASKGVYGYTF. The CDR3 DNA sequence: TGCGCCAGCAAAGGGGTCTATGGCTACACCTTC.

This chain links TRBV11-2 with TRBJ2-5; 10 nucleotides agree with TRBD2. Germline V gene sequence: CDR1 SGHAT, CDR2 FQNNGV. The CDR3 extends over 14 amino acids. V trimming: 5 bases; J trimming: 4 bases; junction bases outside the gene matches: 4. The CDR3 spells CASSPAGGGETQYF. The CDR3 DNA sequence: TGTGCCAGCAGCCCAGCGGGGGGGGGAGAGACCCAGTACTTC.

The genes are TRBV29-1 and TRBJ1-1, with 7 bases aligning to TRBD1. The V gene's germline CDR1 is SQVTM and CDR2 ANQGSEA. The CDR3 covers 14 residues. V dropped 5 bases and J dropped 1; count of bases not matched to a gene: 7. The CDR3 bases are TGCAGCGTTAGGACAGGCTTGGCGAACACTGAAGCTTTCTTT. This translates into CSVRTGLANTEAFF. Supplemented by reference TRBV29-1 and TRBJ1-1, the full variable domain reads SAVISQKPSRDICQRGTSLTIQCQVDSQVTMMFWYRQQPGQSLTLIATANQGSEATYESGFVIDKFPISRPNLTFSTLTVSNMSPEDSSIYLCSVRTGLANTEAFFGQGTRLTVV.

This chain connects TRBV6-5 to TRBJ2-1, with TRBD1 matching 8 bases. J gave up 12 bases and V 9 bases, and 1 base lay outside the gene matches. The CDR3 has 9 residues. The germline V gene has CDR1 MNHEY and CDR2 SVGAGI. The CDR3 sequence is CARGTGQFF. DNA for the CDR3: TGTGCCAGGGGGACAGGGCAGTTCTTC.

CDR3 in amino acids: CASSTGYYGYTF. In nucleotides, the CDR3 is TGTGCCAGCAGCACAGGGTACTATGGCTACACCTTC. The rearrangement links TRBV28 to TRBJ1-2; D perhaps matches TRBD1 (6 bases). The CDR3 length is 12 residues. Looked up from germline, CDR1 is MDHEN and CDR2 is SYDVKM. Trimming shortened V by 6 bases and J by 3 bases, and 8 bases separated the two germline ends.

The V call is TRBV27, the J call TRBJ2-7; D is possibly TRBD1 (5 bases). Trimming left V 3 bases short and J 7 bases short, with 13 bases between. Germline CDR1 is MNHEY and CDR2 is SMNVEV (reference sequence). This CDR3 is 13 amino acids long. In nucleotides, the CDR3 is TGTGCCAGCAGTTTGGTGGGCCACAGGGAGCAGTACTTC. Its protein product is CASSLVGHREQYF.

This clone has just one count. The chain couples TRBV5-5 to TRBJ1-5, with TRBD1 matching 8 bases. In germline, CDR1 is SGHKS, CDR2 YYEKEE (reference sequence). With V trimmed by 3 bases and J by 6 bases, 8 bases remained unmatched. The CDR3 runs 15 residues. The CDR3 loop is CASSSGTGGGQPQHF. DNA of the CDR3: TGTGCCAGCAGCTCCGGAACAGGGGGTGGTCAGCCCCAGCATTTT.

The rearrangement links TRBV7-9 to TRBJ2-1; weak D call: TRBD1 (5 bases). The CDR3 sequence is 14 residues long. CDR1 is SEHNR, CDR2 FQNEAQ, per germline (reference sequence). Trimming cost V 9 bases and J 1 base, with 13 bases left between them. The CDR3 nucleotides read TGTGCCAGTAGGCTGCAGGGTTCCTACAATGAGCAGTTCTTC. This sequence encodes CASRLQGSYNEQFF.

CDR3 sequence reads: CASSPSGGSNQPQHF. As DNA, the CDR3 is TGTGCCAGTAGCCCCTCCGGGGGGAGCAATCAGCCCCAGCATTTT. V is TRBV19 and J is TRBJ1-5, with TRBD1 as a possible D gene (5 bases). This CDR3 has 15 residues. V gave up 6 bases and J gave up 1 base, with 13 bases separating them. Germline V CDR1 and CDR2: LNHDA, SQIVND (reference sequence).

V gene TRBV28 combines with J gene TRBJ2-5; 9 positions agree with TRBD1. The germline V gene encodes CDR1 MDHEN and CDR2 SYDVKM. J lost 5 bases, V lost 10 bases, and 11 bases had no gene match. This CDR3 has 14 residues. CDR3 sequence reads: CATFLRDRVETQYF. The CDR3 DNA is TGTGCCACCTTTCTTCGGGACAGGGTCGAGACCCAGTACTTC.